The T cell receptor (beta chain) under discussion was sequenced for a study of T cell repertoires in cytomegalovirus infection. Study-level background: Alongside well-studied HLA-B-restricted CMV epitopes, recently identified HLA-C-restricted CMV epitopes were also used. Public TCR beta signatures were indicative of both CMV infection and a matching HLA type.

The sample holds a few counts of this clonotype. The antigen remains unidentified. General study points: Clonotype analysis showed dominance of the ex vivo response by HLA-C-restricted CMV-specific TCR beta clonotypes.

TCRdb re-called the reads through MiXCR, storing one row per CDR3 protein. The data hold just over 450,000 distinct CDR3 sequences, with under 45% observed a single time. The ends were cut back, 5 bases at V and 2 bases at J, with 10 bases in the middle. The germline V gene has CDR1 LNHNV and CDR2 YYDKDF (reference sequence). This CDR3 comprises 13 residues. The source of this sequence is a human donor in good health (CMV status not recorded). Some clones in this sample may be carry-over from other donors' samples. The chain links TRBV15 to TRBJ2-7; no definite D call. The input for sequencing was cultured PBMCs, taken from culture after CMV antigen stimulation. The chain's CDR3 is CATSSDLAYEQYF. CDR3 coding DNA: TGTGCCACCAGCTCGGACCTCGCCTACGAGCAGTACTTC.